The 25 T cell receptor beta chains below come from one sample, sequenced in a study of cytomegalovirus exposure and HLA in healthy donors. The study ran its PCR with 60 Vbeta and 13 Jbeta primers. Clones were read by immunoSEQ multiplex PCR, and TCRdb kept only the in-frame ones, dropping some. Found here are approximately 97,000 clones, around 85% of them singletons; the top ten hold under 5.5%. Sequencing input: PBMCs. Receptor source: a man aged 40-55 years in good health and CMV-seropositive.

The rearrangement uses TRBV4-1 and TRBJ2-1; D might be TRBD2 (5 bases). CDR3 length: 14 amino acids. V shed 4 bases and J shed 4 bases, with 11 bases lying between them. Germline V CDR1 and CDR2: MGHRA, YSYEKL. CDR3 nucleotide sequence: TGCGCCAGCAGCCCTAGCAGTAGTTACAATGAGCAGTTCTTC. Translating it yields CASSPSSSYNEQFF.

The chain links TRBV23-1 to TRBJ2-4; 7 bases are a match to TRBD1. TRBV23-1 is known as an ORF, though its function is uncertain. Losses at the gene ends were 6 bases for V and 1 base for J; bases not matched to a gene: 12. CDR3 length equals 17 residues. CDR3 nucleotide sequence: TGCGCCAGCAGCCGCCCTGGTCGGGGACAGGCCAAAAACATTCAGTACTTC. This translates into CASSRPGRGQAKNIQYF.

This clone was detected only once. This chain connects TRBV5-1 to TRBJ2-1, with D perhaps matching TRBD2 (5 bases). V was clipped by 3 bases and J by 6 bases, with 16 bases between them. Germline-derived CDR1 and CDR2 are SGHRS and YFSETQ. The CDR3 runs to 15 residues. Here the CDR3 DNA reads TGCGCCAGCAGCTCATCTAGCTATCGGTTCAATGAGCAGTTCTTC. Its protein product is CASSSSSYRFNEQFF.

The chain is built from TRBV28 and TRBJ2-5; maybe TRBD2 (5 bases). The J call may be mistaken, given a closer DNA end match to TRBJ2-7. Germline values: CDR1 MDHEN, CDR2 SYDVKM. CDR3 length: 14 residues. The CDR3 coding sequence is TGTGCCAGCAGTTTCCGGCGGGCCTCCTACGAGCAGTACTTC. Protein product: CASSFRRASYEQYF.

The rearrangement uses TRBV2 and TRBJ2-1, with 8 bases lining up with TRBD1. Germline CDR1 SNHLY, CDR2 FYNNEI. There are 16 residues in the CDR3. V lost 4 bases, J lost 6 bases, and 11 bases stayed unmatched. CDR3 nucleotides: TGTGCCAGCAGTGTGACTCGGGGACAGGCCCTCAATGAGCAGTTCTTC. Residues: CASSVTRGQALNEQFF.

V and J are TRBV19 and TRBJ2-5, with 9 bases fitting TRBD2. Germline trimming cut 2 bases from V and 2 bases from J; bases unmatched to any gene: 9. The CDR3 loop spans 17 amino acids. Germline V gene sequence: CDR1 LNHDA, CDR2 SQIVND (reference sequence). CDR3 DNA: TGTGCCAGTAGTATAATGGTGGTGCGGGGGGGTCAAGAGACCCAGTACTTC. It encodes CASSIMVVRGGQETQYF.

The chain joins TRBV2 to TRBJ2-7; 8 bases line up with TRBD2. V dropped 7 bases and J dropped 6; count of bases not matched to a gene: 11. The CDR3 is made up of 14 amino acids. Germline CDR1 and CDR2: SNHLY and FYNNEI. The CDR3 loop reads CASTPGLGAAEQYF. Here the CDR3 DNA reads TGTGCCAGCACCCCGGGACTAGGTGCGGCCGAGCAGTACTTC. Full variable domain (missing parts from reference TRBV2 and TRBJ2-7): EPEVTQTPSHQVTQMGQEVILRCVPISNHLYFYWYRQILGQKVEFLVSFYNNEISEKSEIFDDQFSVERPDGSNFTLKIRSTKLEDSAMYFCASTPGLGAAEQYFGPGTRLTVT.

CDR3 nucleotide sequence: TGTGCCTGGAGTGTAGGGGTATTCAATCAGCCCCAGCATTTT. It is translated as CAWSVGVFNQPQHF. V and J are TRBV30 and TRBJ1-5, with a tentative D call TRBD1 (5 bases). This CDR3 region has 14 residues. Germline assignment: CDR1 GTSNPN and CDR2 SVGIG (reference sequence). V gave up 0 bases and J gave up 3 bases, with 9 bases separating them. Filled out from reference TRBV30 and TRBJ1-5, the complete variable domain reads SQTIHQWPATLVQPVGSPLSLECTVEGTSNPNLYWYRQAAGRGLQLLFYSVGIGQISSEVPQNLSASRPQDRQFILSSKKLLLSDSGFYLCAWSVGVFNQPQHFGDGTRLSIL.

CDR3 sequence reads: CSATGTSVEQFF. The CDR3 DNA is TGCAGCGCTACTGGGACTAGCGTTGAGCAGTTCTTC. This chain links TRBV29-1 with TRBJ2-1, with 10 bases aligning to TRBD2. Trimming took 7 bases from V and 9 from J; bases not matched to a gene: 6. The CDR3 sequence is 12 residues long. Germline V gives CDR1 SQVTM, CDR2 ANQGSEA.

This sequence joins TRBV5-4 and TRBJ1-1; D is perhaps TRBD1 (6 bases). There are 14 residues in the CDR3. V was cut by 4 bases and J by 1 base, with 11 bases left in between. Germline V gene sequence: CDR1 SGHNT, CDR2 YYREEE (reference sequence). The CDR3 protein is CASSVGGTNTEAFF. The DNA of the CDR3 is TGTGCCAGCAGCGTAGGGGGAACGAACACTGAAGCTTTCTTT. The full variable domain, with the rest looked up from reference TRBV5-4 and TRBJ1-1, is ETGVTQSPTHLIKTRGQQVTLRCSSQSGHNTVSWYQQALGQGPQFIFQYYREEENGRGNFPPRFSGLQFPNYSSELNVNALELDDSALYLCASSVGGTNTEAFFGQGTRLTVV.

The genes are TRBV11-2 and TRBJ2-7, with TRBD1 identical over 12 bases. The germline V gene has CDR1 SGHAT and CDR2 FQNNGV. This CDR3 is 15 amino acids long. With V trimmed by 6 bases and J by 2 bases, 5 bases remained unmatched. The CDR3, as DNA: TGTGCCAGCAGACCCGGGACAGGGGGCACCTACGAGCAGTACTTC. This codes for CASRPGTGGTYEQYF.

V gene TRBV5-1 combines with J gene TRBJ2-2; 7 positions agree with TRBD1. Germline lookup yields CDR1 SGHRS and CDR2 YFSETQ. The CDR3 loop spans 16 amino acids. V shed 3 bases and J 0 bases; nucleotides not matched to a gene: 5. The CDR3 DNA reads TGCGCCAGCAGCTCGGGGCAGGGGGCGAACACCGGGGAGCTGTTTTTT. This encodes CASSSGQGANTGELFF.

The chain joins TRBV6-4 to TRBJ1-6; D gene unclear. The CDR3 length is 14 residues. V gave up 7 bases and J gave up 7 bases, with 14 bases separating them. Germline-derived CDR1 and CDR2 are MRHNA and SNTAGT. Here the CDR3 reads CASTGNPGNSPLHF. CDR3 DNA sequence: TGTGCCAGCACCGGAAACCCGGGAAATTCACCCCTCCACTTT.

J is TRBJ1-2 and V is TRBV5-4; TRBD1 aligns across 7 bases. The length of the CDR3 is 13 residues. Germline CDR1 SGHNT, CDR2 YYREEE (reference sequence). The J segment lost 4 bases and the V segment lost 3 bases, leaving 3 bases of the junction unmatched. Written as DNA, the CDR3 is TGTGCCAGCAGCTGGGACAGCAGCTATGGCTACACCTTC. Encoded protein: CASSWDSSYGYTF.

This clone is a singleton in its sample. The J gene is TRBJ1-6, the V gene TRBV18; maybe TRBD1 (6 bases). V was shortened by 3 bases and J by 10 bases, with 16 bases between the two germline ends. The CDR3 sequence is 15 residues long. In germline, CDR1 is KGHSH, CDR2 LQKENI. In nucleotides, the CDR3 is TGTGCCAGCTCACCTCGACAGGCCATGCCGTCACCCCTCCACTTT. As protein: CASSPRQAMPSPLHF. The entire variable domain, with the rest obtained from reference TRBV18 and TRBJ1-6, is as follows: NAGVMQNPRHLVRRRGQEARLRCSPMKGHSHVYWYRQLPEEGLKFMVYLQKENIIDESGMPKERFSAEFPKEGPSILRIQQVVRGDSAAYFCASSPRQAMPSPLHFGNGTRLTVT.

This chain uses TRBV11-3 with TRBJ2-2, with D uncertain. The CDR3 is 13 residues long. The germline V gene has CDR1 SGHNT and CDR2 YENEEA. V was trimmed by 3 bases and J by 3 bases, leaving 5 bases between them. The CDR3 coding sequence is TGTGCCAGCAGCTTGCCAGACACCGGGGAGCTGTTTTTT. Translation gives CASSLPDTGELFF.

This clone has only a few counts. This CDR3 reads CASRDSGLGKNIQYF. CDR3 DNA: TGTGCCAGCCGAGACAGCGGGTTGGGCAAAAACATTCAGTACTTC. The chain employs TRBV27 and TRBJ2-4, with D maybe TRBD2 (6 bases). The ends were cut back, 8 bases at V and 3 bases at J, with 17 bases in the middle. The CDR3 spans 15 residues. The germline V gene encodes CDR1 MNHEY and CDR2 SMNVEV (reference sequence).

This clone came up a few times. The genes are TRBV30 and TRBJ2-1; D is unresolved. The germline V gene encodes CDR1 GTSNPN and CDR2 SVGIG (reference sequence). Trimming pared 0 bases from V and 9 bases from J, leaving 12 bases between. The CDR3 has 13 residues. The CDR3 coding sequence is TGTGCCTGGAGTGTACTGAGCCGAAGTGAGCAGTTCTTC. Protein: CAWSVLSRSEQFF.

The chain recombines TRBV5-4 with TRBJ2-7; 7 nucleotides align to TRBD1. The CDR3 runs 15 residues. Germline loops: CDR1 SGHNT, CDR2 YYREEE (reference sequence). V dropped 4 bases and J dropped 2; count of bases not matched to a gene: 9. The CDR3 loop reads CASSRPGQATYEQYF. CDR3 nucleotide sequence: TGTGCCAGCAGCCGCCCCGGACAGGCTACCTACGAGCAGTACTTC.

V gene TRBV11-2 combines with J gene TRBJ2-4; D perhaps matches TRBD2 (7 bases). This CDR3 is built from 18 residues. The V gene lost 2 bases and the J gene lost 0 bases, with 17 bases spanning the gap. In germline, CDR1 is SGHAT, CDR2 FQNNGV. CDR3 in DNA: TGTGCCAGCAGCTTAAGGGGGGGCGGGCACCTAGCCAAAAACATTCAGTACTTC. Translating it yields CASSLRGGGHLAKNIQYF.

This clone was detected a few times. The chain couples TRBV12-5 to TRBJ2-3, with D perhaps TRBD2 (6 bases). Germline loops: CDR1 LGHNT, CDR2 FRNRAP. CDR3 size: 16 residues. V lost 5 bases and J lost 1, with 16 bases in between. The CDR3 reads CASGLLRETGTDTQYF. The CDR3 coding sequence is TGTGCTAGTGGTCTCTTACGGGAGACAGGCACAGATACGCAGTATTTT.

The rearrangement uses TRBV9 and TRBJ1-3; D not resolved. The CDR3 sequence is 21 residues long. Trimming cost V 0 bases and J 0 bases, with 25 bases left between them. Germline V gives CDR1 SGDLS, CDR2 YYNGEE. Here the CDR3 reads CASSVAPSLSQTSYSGNTIYF. CDR3 nucleotide sequence: TGTGCCAGCAGCGTAGCTCCGTCTCTAAGTCAGACATCCTACTCTGGAAACACCATATATTTT.

The J gene is TRBJ1-2, the V gene TRBV19; the D gene is possibly TRBD1 (6 bases). The CDR3 runs to 17 residues. Germline values: CDR1 LNHDA, CDR2 SQIVND (reference sequence). With 1 base removed from V and 1 base from J, the gap between germline ends came to 16 bases. The CDR3 spells CASSIGTASLINYGYTF. For the CDR3, the DNA is TGTGCCAGTAGTATAGGGACAGCCAGCTTGATTAACTATGGCTACACCTTC.

J is TRBJ1-2 and V is TRBV5-4; 12 bases map to TRBD1. V shed 0 bases and J 5 bases; nucleotides not matched to a gene: 5. The CDR3 loop spans 16 amino acids. Germline assignment: CDR1 SGHNT and CDR2 YYREEE (reference sequence). CDR3 bases: TGTGCCAGCAGCTTGGCGGGACAGGGGGCTCGATATGGCTACACCTTC. Its protein product is CASSLAGQGARYGYTF. Drawing the rest from reference TRBV5-4 and TRBJ1-2, the complete variable domain is ETGVTQSPTHLIKTRGQQVTLRCSSQSGHNTVSWYQQALGQGPQFIFQYYREEENGRGNFPPRFSGLQFPNYSSELNVNALELDDSALYLCASSLAGQGARYGYTFGSGTRLTVV.

The CDR3 loop is CSARGNREQFF. In DNA form, the CDR3 reads TGCAGTGCTAGAGGTAACAGGGAGCAGTTCTTC. This sequence joins TRBV20-1 and TRBJ2-1; the D gene is possibly TRBD1 (5 bases). In germline, CDR1 is DFQATT, CDR2 SNEGSKA (reference sequence). The CDR3 runs 11 residues. Trimming shortened V by 1 base and J by 10 bases, and 8 bases separated the two germline ends.